This is a list of T cell receptor beta chains from one sample in a study of blood T cell repertoires in COVID-19. This table comes from immunoSEQ multiplex PCR, and its TCRdb copy is limited to in-frame clones, with some not included. The sample contains about 190,000 clones, around 80% of which appear only once. Sequencing was carried out using peripheral blood. The source of these receptors is a woman aged 45-65 years with acute or convalescent COVID-19. Each CDR3 is given without its conserved first and last residue. Fields, in order: D gene, V gene, CDR3 protein. D genes are given only for firm matches.

TRBD1	TRBV23-1	ASLRGPGANVLT
.	TRBV6-5	ASSRDTPYEQY
TRBD2	TRBV7-9	ASSRSGRAANEQF
.	TRBV5-6	ASSLAGGSSGANVLT
.	TRBV3-1/TRBV3-2	ASSQGQLNSPLH
.	TRBV21-1	ASSKEGGEAYEQY
.	TRBV19	ASSAGTEQY
.	TRBV30	AWGVRGNSEQY
TRBD1	TRBV2	ASRSGTGGYGYT
TRBD1	TRBV9	ASSPRGQGNTDTQY
TRBD1	TRBV2	ASTGTENSPLH
TRBD1	TRBV7-6	ASSLAPGQLYEQY
TRBD1	TRBV24-1	ATSNRGLTEAF
.	TRBV7-7	ASSPTRGDTQY
TRBD1	TRBV7-2	ASSSRTGVSNQPQH
TRBD1	TRBV6-6	ASSFDRDRIGMEAF
TRBD1	TRBV27	ASSLSFPGQGAKNIQY
.	TRBV28	ASSRSTGSNQPQH
.	TRBV4-3	ASSRDRNSGNTIY
.	TRBV28	ASRVTGYNSPLH
TRBD2	TRBV9	ASSVGSSGRETQY
.	TRBV29-1	SVQKNQIYEQY
.	TRBV14	ASNRGNSYEQY
TRBD1	TRBV2	ASRADRASNQPQH
.	TRBV25-1	ASSERQGHQPQH
TRBD2	TRBV5-1	ASSLDSGGPYNEQF
.	TRBV14	ASSHLQIQETQY
TRBD1	TRBV27	ASSRTGKVYEQY
TRBD2	TRBV2	ASRSTSGATDTQY
.	TRBV20-1	SASDSENYGYT
TRBD2	TRBV19	ASKPAGETQY
TRBD1	TRBV28	ASSLWGTGGGEQY
.	TRBV28	ASSWSGEKLF
.	TRBV18	ASSQGFQETQY
TRBD2	TRBV4-2	ASSQVSGGLTDTQY
TRBD2	TRBV11-3	ASSAGGKQF
TRBD2	TRBV7-2	ASSPSGRGYEQY
.	TRBV2	ASSDLGGPTDTQY
.	TRBV9	ASSVSGRLTEAF
TRBD2	TRBV6-2/TRBV6-3	ASSYSTSAYEQY
TRBD2	TRBV11-3	ASSISGRASSYNEQF
.	TRBV6-5	ASSLDPAANEKLF
TRBD2	TRBV7-8	ASSLSTSGGSYNEQF
.	TRBV13	ASSLGIGGEQY
.	TRBV7-9	ASSLSANQPQH
.	TRBV20-1	SASPSEQETQY
TRBD1	TRBV10-3	AISDGQGLLLNSPLH
.	TRBV9	ASSRNQAVYNEQF
.	TRBV14	ASSQNRDTTTYEQY
.	TRBV6-1	ASSEAPKGYGYT
.	TRBV6-1	ASSEALRGYEQY
TRBD1	TRBV3-1/TRBV3-2	ASRSSDRDYGYT